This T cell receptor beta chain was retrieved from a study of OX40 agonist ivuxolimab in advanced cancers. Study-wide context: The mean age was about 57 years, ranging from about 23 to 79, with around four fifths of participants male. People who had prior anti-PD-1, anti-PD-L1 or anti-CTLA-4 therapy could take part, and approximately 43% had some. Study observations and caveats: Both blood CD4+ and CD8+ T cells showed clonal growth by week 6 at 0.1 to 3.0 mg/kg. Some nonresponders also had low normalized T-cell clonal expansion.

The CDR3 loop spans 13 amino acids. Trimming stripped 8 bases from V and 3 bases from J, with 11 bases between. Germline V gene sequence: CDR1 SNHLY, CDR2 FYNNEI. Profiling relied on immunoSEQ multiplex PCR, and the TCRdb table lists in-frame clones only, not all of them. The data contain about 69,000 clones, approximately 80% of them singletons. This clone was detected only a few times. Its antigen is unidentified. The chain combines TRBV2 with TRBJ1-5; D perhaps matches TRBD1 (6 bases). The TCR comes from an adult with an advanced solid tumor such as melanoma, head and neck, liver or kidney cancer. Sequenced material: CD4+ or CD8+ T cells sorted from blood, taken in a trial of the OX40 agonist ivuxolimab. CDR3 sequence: CASAGDVNQPQHF. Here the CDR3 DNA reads TGTGCCAGCGCAGGGGACGTCAATCAGCCCCAGCATTTT.